This TCR beta chain emerged from a study of shared clonotypes between healthy human individuals. This CDR3 is built from 15 residues. Per germline, CDR1 MNHEY and CDR2 SMNVEV (reference sequence). J gave up 4 bases and V 3 bases, and 8 bases lay outside the gene matches. Several immunoSEQ plates received, in even portions, the genomic DNA of each subset. Generated by immunoSEQ multiplex PCR, the TCRdb table keeps only in-frame clones and is missing some. Of about half a million clones in the sample, 81% were seen once. The specimen sequenced was PBMCs. The chain employs TRBV27 and TRBJ1-2; 7 bases match TRBD1. The TCR was taken from a woman in her thirties or forties in good health. Some clones in this sample may be carry-over from other donors' samples. Here the CDR3 DNA reads TGTGCCAGCAGTTTGAATGGACAGGCGGTCTATGGCTACACCTTC. Residues: CASSLNGQAVYGYTF.